Below, 24 T cell receptor beta chains from the same sample are listed, as sequenced in a study of T cell repertoires in cytomegalovirus infection. Their specific antigens are unknown. TCRdb used MiXCR to reprocess the reads, holding one entry per CDR3 protein. The data hold over 100,000 distinct CDR3 sequences, with about 30% observed a single time. Source: CD8+ T cells from cultured PBMCs, taken from culture after CMV antigen stimulation. These receptors all come from a human donor in good health (CMV status not recorded). Some clones in this sample may be carry-over from other donors' samples.

This clonotype was observed at least ten times. The rearrangement joins TRBV2 to TRBJ1-1; no clear D. The CDR3 covers 11 residues. The V end was cut by 8 bases, the J end by 5 bases, with 9 bases between. Germline values: CDR1 SNHLY, CDR2 FYNNEI. The DNA of the CDR3 is TGTGCCAGCGGAGACGGAACTGAAGCTTTCTTT. The encoded protein is CASGDGTEAFF.

The rearrangement links TRBV13 to TRBJ2-2; D not certain. V dropped 5 bases and J dropped 5 bases, with 6 bases sitting between them. CDR1 and CDR2 from the germline V gene are PRHDT and FYEKMQ (reference sequence). The CDR3 spans 12 residues. The CDR3 region has the DNA TGTGCCAGCAGCCAAAAGACCGGGGAGCTGTTTTTT. Protein: CASSQKTGELFF.

This clonotype was seen more than once but under ten times. The CDR3 DNA reads TGTGCCACCAGCCTAGACACTTACAATCAGCCCCAGCATTTT. As protein: CATSLDTYNQPQHF. This sequence joins TRBV15 and TRBJ1-5; D remains unclear. The CDR3 has 14 residues. From germline, CDR1 is LNHNV and CDR2 YYDKDF (reference sequence). V lost 5 bases to trimming and J lost 3 bases, with 11 bases between them.

This clonotype was seen a few times. The chain has TRBV7-9 and TRBJ1-2, with D uncertain. Trimming pared 7 bases from V and 1 base from J, leaving 10 bases between. Germline V lookup: CDR1 SEHNR, CDR2 FQNEAQ (reference sequence). The CDR3 consists of 13 residues. DNA of the CDR3: TGTGCCAGCACCGCGTCGATTAACTATGGCTACACCTTC. This gives the protein CASTASINYGYTF.

This rearrangement joins TRBV7-9 to TRBJ2-1; D not certain. The V gene's germline CDR1 is SEHNR and CDR2 FQNEAQ (reference sequence). This CDR3 is built from 12 residues. V was pared by 3 bases and J by 7 bases, with 7 bases between. The CDR3 coding sequence is TGTGCCAGCAGCTTCTACCCGAATGAGCAGTTCTTC. Amino acid sequence: CASSFYPNEQFF. Complete variable domain (other parts from reference TRBV7-9 and TRBJ2-1): DTGVSQNPRHKITKRGQNVTFRCDPISEHNRLYWYRQTLGQGPEFLTYFQNEAQLEKSRLLSDRFSAERPKGSFSTLEIQRTEQGDSAMYLCASSFYPNEQFFGPGTRLTVL.

This clonotype was picked up a small number of times. This chain connects TRBV7-6 to TRBJ2-2; TRBD2 agrees at 13 bases. The CDR3 has 16 residues. Trimming took 5 bases from V and 4 from J; bases not matched to a gene: 4. Germline V gene sequence: CDR1 SGHVS, CDR2 FNYEAQ. CDR3 coding DNA: TGTGCCAGCAGCCCAGGACTAGCGGGGGTCACCGGGGAGCTGTTTTTT. Translated, it gives CASSPGLAGVTGELFF.

This clonotype was observed at least ten times. The gene calls are TRBV12-3 or TRBV12-4 and TRBJ2-5; 11 bases map to TRBD2. J lost 7 bases, V lost 6 bases, and 10 bases had no gene match. The CDR3 extends over 15 amino acids. The CDR3 DNA reads TGTGCCAGCAGCCCTTTGACTAGCGGGGTCGGGACCCAGTACTTC. This translates into CASSPLTSGVGTQYF.

In this sample, this clonotype turned up many times. This chain joins TRBV7-8 and TRBJ2-3; 10 positions match TRBD2. The ends lost 2 bases at V and 2 bases at J; junction bases unmatched: 7. The CDR3 has 17 residues. Looked up from germline, CDR1 is SGHVS and CDR2 is FQNEAQ. This CDR3 is CASSLHRTSGHTDTQYF. The CDR3 DNA reads TGTGCCAGCAGCTTACACCGGACTAGCGGCCACACAGATACGCAGTATTTT.

The chain recombines TRBV28 with TRBJ2-3, with D uncertain. V lost 1 base to trimming and J lost 3 bases, with 5 bases between them. The germline gives CDR1 MDHEN, CDR2 SYDVKM. The CDR3 is 13 residues long. CDR3: CASSLFGTDTQYF. The CDR3 DNA reads as TGTGCCAGCAGTTTATTCGGGACAGATACGCAGTATTTT.

The V gene is TRBV2, the J gene TRBJ2-1; 7 bases fit TRBD2. V was pared by 7 bases and J by 12 bases, with 18 bases of the junction left unmatched. The V gene's germline CDR1 is SNHLY and CDR2 FYNNEI. The CDR3 extends over 15 amino acids. As DNA, the CDR3 is TGTGCCAGCACACCCTCTGGGGGACTACGCGTGGGGCAGTTCTTC. Its translation is CASTPSGGLRVGQFF.

This clonotype was detected only a few times. The chain employs TRBV7-9 and TRBJ2-5, with unresolved D. CDR3 length: 15 amino acids. V lost 2 bases to trimming and J lost 2 bases, with 12 bases between them. Germline loops: CDR1 SEHNR, CDR2 FQNEAQ (reference sequence). For the CDR3, the DNA is TGTGCCAGCAGCTTATTCCCGGATCTTCAAGAGACCCAGTACTTC. As protein: CASSLFPDLQETQYF.

There are a few counts of this clonotype. V is TRBV6-1 and J is TRBJ2-7, with D unresolved. This CDR3 comprises 15 residues. V shed 6 bases and J shed 0 bases, with 15 bases lying between them. In germline, CDR1 is MNHNS, CDR2 SASEGT. As DNA, the CDR3 is TGTGCCAGCAGAGGAATGGTGGTTAGCTCCTACGAGCAGTACTTC. Translated: CASRGMVVSSYEQYF.

The gene calls are TRBV5-4 and TRBJ2-7, with D unresolved. Germline V gene lookup returns CDR1 SGHNT and CDR2 YYREEE (reference sequence). The CDR3 is 14 amino acids. Deletions cut 2 bases from V and 4 bases from J, with 13 bases between. The CDR3 nucleotides read TGTGCCAGCAGCTTCGACGCCAGGTCTTACGAGCAGTACTTC. This codes for CASSFDARSYEQYF.

CDR3 nucleotide sequence: TGTGCCAGCAGTCCACGGGGAGGAAGACCTGTAGATACGCAGTATTTT. Protein: CASSPRGGRPVDTQYF. The chain carries TRBV27 and TRBJ2-3, with D possibly being TRBD2 (6 bases). Trimming took off 5 bases at V and 5 bases at J, with 20 bases between the two ends. This CDR3 region has 16 residues. CDR1 is MNHEY, CDR2 SMNVEV, per germline (reference sequence).

This clonotype was seen ten or more times. The J gene is TRBJ1-2, the V gene TRBV19; 8 nucleotides match TRBD1. Germline V gene sequence: CDR1 LNHDA, CDR2 SQIVND (reference sequence). The CDR3 is made up of 15 amino acids. The V gene end was trimmed by 3 bases and the J gene end by 7 bases; junction bases not matched to a gene: 10. CDR3 in DNA: TGTGCCAGTAGTATCGGGACAGGACCAGCGAGTGGCTACACCTTC. Its protein product is CASSIGTGPASGYTF.

The J gene is TRBJ2-6, the V gene TRBV5-6; 7 nucleotides line up with TRBD1. Germline lookup yields CDR1 SGHDT and CDR2 YYEEEE. Losses at the gene ends were 5 bases for V and 3 bases for J; bases not matched to a gene: 8. The CDR3 covers 16 residues. CDR3 DNA: TGTGCCAGCAGTGGATTGACAGGGAGTGGGGCCAACGTCCTGACTTTC. Residues: CASSGLTGSGANVLTF.

The CDR3 here is CASKASGYNEQFF. The CDR3 DNA follows: TGTGCCAGCAAGGCTAGCGGATACAATGAGCAGTTCTTC. V and J are TRBV27 and TRBJ2-1, with 7 bases that match TRBD2. Germline CDR1 MNHEY, CDR2 SMNVEV (reference sequence). Losses at the gene ends were 7 bases for V and 4 bases for J; bases not matched to a gene: 4. The CDR3 extends over 13 amino acids.

This clonotype was picked up a small number of times. The DNA of the CDR3 is TGTGCCAGCACCTCGACAGGGGGCGACGAGACCCAGTACTTC. Protein sequence: CASTSTGGDETQYF. V is TRBV7-9 and J is TRBJ2-5, with 10 bases that match TRBD1. The CDR3 is 14 residues long. The V and J ends lost 7 bases and 5 bases, in that order; junction bases with no gene match: 7. Germline V lookup: CDR1 SEHNR, CDR2 FQNEAQ (reference sequence).

The chain carries TRBV4-1 and TRBJ1-1; no reliable D call. Looked up from germline, CDR1 is MGHRA and CDR2 is YSYEKL. This CDR3 has 15 residues. Trimming removed 4 bases at V and 2 bases at J, with 14 bases between. CDR3 protein: CASSPEPALNTEAFF. The CDR3 nucleotides read TGCGCCAGCAGCCCCGAACCCGCGCTTAACACTGAAGCTTTCTTT.

At least ten counts were recorded for this clonotype. This rearrangement joins TRBV7-2 to TRBJ2-1, with 11 bases matching TRBD2. Germline V gene lookup returns CDR1 SGHTA and CDR2 FQGNSA. The V segment lost 5 bases and the J segment 8 bases; nucleotides outside the gene matches: 11. CDR3 length: 16 amino acids. The CDR3 DNA reads TGTGCCAGCAGCCCCCCAAGGGTAGCGGGGGGGCATGAGCAGTTCTTC. Amino acid sequence: CASSPPRVAGGHEQFF.

The gene calls are TRBV2 and TRBJ2-2; either TRBD1 or TRBD2 may fit D (5 bases each). From germline, CDR1 is SNHLY and CDR2 FYNNEI. There are 14 residues in the CDR3. The V end lost 6 bases, the J end lost 5 bases, and 13 bases lay between the germline ends. The CDR3: CASRRDGGTGELFF. In DNA, the CDR3 is TGTGCCAGCAGACGGGACGGCGGAACCGGGGAGCTGTTTTTT.

This clonotype was seen many times. The gene calls are TRBV4-2 and TRBJ1-3; TRBD1 agrees at 8 bases. CDR1 and CDR2 (germline): LGHNA, YNFKEQ. Unmatched junction bases numbered 5, after V lost 1 base and J lost 0 bases. The length of the CDR3 is 17 residues. The CDR3 sequence: CASSQALGQDSGNTIYF. As DNA, the CDR3 is TGTGCCAGCAGCCAAGCCCTGGGACAGGACTCTGGAAACACCATATATTTT.

This clonotype was picked up a small number of times. The chain carries TRBV29-1 and TRBJ2-5, with a possible D match to TRBD1 (6 bases). This CDR3 contains 12 residues. Germline lookup yields CDR1 SQVTM and CDR2 ANQGSEA. Trimming pared 6 bases from V and 5 bases from J, leaving 13 bases between. The CDR3 here is CSVGQPVETQYF. The CDR3 DNA follows: TGCAGCGTCGGACAGCCCGTGGAGACCCAGTACTTC. Full variable domain (outside the CDR3, taken from reference TRBV29-1 and TRBJ2-5): SAVISQKPSRDICQRGTSLTIQCQVDSQVTMMFWYRQQPGQSLTLIATANQGSEATYESGFVIDKFPISRPNLTFSTLTVSNMSPEDSSIYLCSVGQPVETQYFGPGTRLLVL.

The sample holds many counts of this clonotype. The V and J genes are TRBV7-6 and TRBJ2-7; a possible D gene is TRBD2 (5 bases). This CDR3 region has 15 residues. From germline, CDR1 is SGHVS and CDR2 FNYEAQ. Trimming pared 8 bases from V and 0 bases from J, leaving 17 bases between. The CDR3 protein is CASSPRLGDSYEQYF. CDR3 DNA sequence: TGTGCCAGCTCCCCCCGGCTCGGGGACTCCTACGAGCAGTACTTC.